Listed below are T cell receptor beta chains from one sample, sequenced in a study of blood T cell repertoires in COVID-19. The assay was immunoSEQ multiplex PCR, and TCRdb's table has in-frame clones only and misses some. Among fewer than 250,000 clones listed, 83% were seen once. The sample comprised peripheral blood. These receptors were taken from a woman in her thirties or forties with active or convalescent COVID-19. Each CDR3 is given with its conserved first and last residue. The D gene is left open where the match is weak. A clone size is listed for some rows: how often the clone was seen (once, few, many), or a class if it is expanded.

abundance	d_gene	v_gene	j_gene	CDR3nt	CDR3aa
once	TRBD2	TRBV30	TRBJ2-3	TGTGCCTGGAGTGTGGACGGGGGGGCCTCAGATACGCAGTATTTT	CAWSVDGGASDTQYF
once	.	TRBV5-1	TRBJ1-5	TGCGCCAGCAGCCCATCCGGGACAAGCAATCAGCCCCAGCATTTT	CASSPSGTSNQPQHF
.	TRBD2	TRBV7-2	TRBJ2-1	TGTGCCAGCAGCTTCACTAGCGGGGGGGCCGGTAATGAGCAGTTCTTC	CASSFTSGGAGNEQFF
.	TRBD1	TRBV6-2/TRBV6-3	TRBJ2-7	TGTGCCAGCAGTTCATATACGGGACAGGGCTACGAGCAGTACTTC	CASSSYTGQGYEQYF
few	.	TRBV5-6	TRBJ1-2	TGTGCCAGCAGCTTTGAAACATATGGCTACACCTTC	CASSFETYGYTF
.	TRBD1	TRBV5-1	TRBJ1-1	TGCGCCAGCAGCCGCGCACAGGGGAGGAACACTGAAGCTTTCTTT	CASSRAQGRNTEAFF
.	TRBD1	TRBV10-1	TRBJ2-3	TGCGCCAGCAGGGTAGGACAGGGGAGGTACACAGATACGCAGTATTTT	CASRVGQGRYTDTQYF
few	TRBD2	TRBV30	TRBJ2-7	TGTGCCTGGAGAAGCGGGAGGGCCTCCTACGAGCAGTACTTC	CAWRSGRASYEQYF
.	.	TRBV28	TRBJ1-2	TGTGCCAGCAGTTTAAAAAGCACCTATGGCTACACCTTC	CASSLKSTYGYTF
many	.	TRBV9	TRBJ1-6	TGTGCCAGCAGCTTAAGTTATAGCGGTTCACCCCTCCACTTT	CASSLSYSGSPLHF
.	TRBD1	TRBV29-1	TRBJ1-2	TGCAGCGTTGGAGGGGGCAGAAACTATGGCTACACCTTC	CSVGGGRNYGYTF
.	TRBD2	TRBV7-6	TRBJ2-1	TGTGCCAGCAGCCCGACTAGCGGGAATGTTTACGAGCAGTTCTTC	CASSPTSGNVYEQFF
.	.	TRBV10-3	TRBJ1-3	TGTGCCATCAGTGAGTCGCAGGGAAACACCATATATTTT	CAISESQGNTIYF
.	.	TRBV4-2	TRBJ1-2	TGTGCCAGCAGCCACCCTACGAGGCCTTATGGCTACACCTTC	CASSHPTRPYGYTF
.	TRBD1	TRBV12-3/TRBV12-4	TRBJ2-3	TGTGCCAGCAGTTTGGGACAGGCAGATACGCAGTATTTT	CASSLGQADTQYF